This passage covers 5 T cell receptor beta chains from one sample sequenced in a study of CXCR3-negative and CXCR3-positive naive CD8 T cells. Findings and caveats of the study: Naive cells positive for CXCR3 carried more hydrophobic TRB CDR3s than CXCR3-negative ones.

Through 5' RACE with UMI labels, the TRB cDNA libraries were prepared. TCRdb re-called the 5' RACE reads; one entry per CDR3 protein, DNA not given. This sample contains about 86,000 distinct CDR3 sequences. No antigen has been identified for these receptors. Sequenced: naive CXCR3+ CD8+ T cells from blood. Subset indicated: CD45RO-CCR7+CD27+CD95- naive CD8+ T cells expressing CXCR3 (TNR3+). The origin of the receptors is a human donor in good health. Some clones in this sample may be carry-over from other donors' samples.

The chain couples TRBV4-2 to TRBJ1-6. The germline gives CDR1 LGHNA, CDR2 YNFKEQ. The CDR3 covers 13 residues. This chain's CDR3 is CASSQDRRSPLHF.

This chain connects TRBV13 to TRBJ2-3. The CDR3 loop spans 17 amino acids. CDR1 and CDR2 from the germline V gene are PRHDT and FYEKMQ (reference sequence). Here the CDR3 reads CASSLASAAAQEDTQYF. Combining the CDR3 with reference TRBV13 and TRBJ2-3 gives the whole variable domain AAGVIQSPRHLIKEKRETATLKCYPIPRHDTVYWYQQGPGQDPQFLISFYEKMQSDKGSIPDRFSAQQFSDYHSELNMSSLELGDSALYFCASSLASAAAQEDTQYFGPGTRLTVL.

The chain combines TRBV19 with TRBJ2-5; no DNA is available, so the TRBD2 call from TCRdb remains unchecked. The germline CDR1 and CDR2 sequences are LNHDA and SQIVND (reference sequence). This CDR3 is built from 17 residues. CDR3 amino acids: CASSKRGGPAYQETQYF.

This CDR3 reads CASSFSPADLTDTQYF. The chain has TRBV7-2 and TRBJ2-3; checking the TCRdb D call of TRBD2 is not possible without DNA. Germline assignment: CDR1 SGHTA and CDR2 FQGNSA. CDR3 length equals 16 residues.

This chain uses TRBV29-1 with TRBJ2-3; the D call of TRBD1 rests on TCRdb alone, since no DNA is present to check it. CDR3 length: 14 amino acids. Germline assignment: CDR1 SQVTM and CDR2 ANQGSEA. The CDR3 region is CSVEERTGTDTQYF.